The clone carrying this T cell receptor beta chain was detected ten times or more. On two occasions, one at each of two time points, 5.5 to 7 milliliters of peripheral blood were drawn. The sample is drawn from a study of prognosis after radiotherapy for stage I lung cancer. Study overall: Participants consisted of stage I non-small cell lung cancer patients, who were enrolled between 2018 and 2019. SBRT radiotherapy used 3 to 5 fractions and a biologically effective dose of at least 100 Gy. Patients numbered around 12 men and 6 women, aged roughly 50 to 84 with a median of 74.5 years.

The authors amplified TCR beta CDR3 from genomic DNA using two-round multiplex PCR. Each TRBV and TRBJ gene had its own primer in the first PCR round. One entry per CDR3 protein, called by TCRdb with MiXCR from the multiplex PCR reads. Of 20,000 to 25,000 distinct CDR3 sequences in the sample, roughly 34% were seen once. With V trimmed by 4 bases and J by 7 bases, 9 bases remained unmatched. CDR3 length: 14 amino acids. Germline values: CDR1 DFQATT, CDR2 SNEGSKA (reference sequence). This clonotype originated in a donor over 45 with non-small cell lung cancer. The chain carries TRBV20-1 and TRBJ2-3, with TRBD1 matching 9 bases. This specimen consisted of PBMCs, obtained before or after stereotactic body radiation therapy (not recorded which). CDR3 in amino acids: CSATNRGLRNTQYF. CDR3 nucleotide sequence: TGCAGTGCTACTAACAGGGGGCTGAGGAATACGCAGTATTTT.